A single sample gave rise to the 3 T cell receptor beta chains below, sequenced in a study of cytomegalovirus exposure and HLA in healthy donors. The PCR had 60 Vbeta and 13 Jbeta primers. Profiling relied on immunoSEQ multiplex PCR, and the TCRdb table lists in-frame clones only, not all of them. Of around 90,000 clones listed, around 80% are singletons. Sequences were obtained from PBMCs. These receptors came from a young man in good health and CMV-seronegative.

The CDR3 is CASSTAGGVFYGYTF. The CDR3 DNA is TGTGCCAGCAGTACAGCCGGGGGGGTATTTTATGGCTACACCTTC. The chain links TRBV27 to TRBJ1-2; TRBD1 is a possible D gene (5 bases). Germline loops: CDR1 MNHEY, CDR2 SMNVEV (reference sequence). The CDR3 contains 15 residues. Trimming removed 5 bases from V and 5 bases from J, with 18 bases in between.

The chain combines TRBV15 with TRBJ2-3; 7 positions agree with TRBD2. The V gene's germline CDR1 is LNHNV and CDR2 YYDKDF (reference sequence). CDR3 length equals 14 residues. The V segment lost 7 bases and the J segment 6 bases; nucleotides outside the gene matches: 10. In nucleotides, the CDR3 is TGTGCCACCAAGGGAGGCGGGCGGGAGGATACGCAGTATTTT. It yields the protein CATKGGGREDTQYF. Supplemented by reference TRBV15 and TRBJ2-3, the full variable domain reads DAMVIQNPRYQVTQFGKPVTLSCSQTLNHNVMYWYQQKSSQAPKLLFHYYDKDFNNEADTPDNFQSRRPNTSFCFLDIRSPGLGDTAMYLCATKGGGREDTQYFGPGTRLTVL.

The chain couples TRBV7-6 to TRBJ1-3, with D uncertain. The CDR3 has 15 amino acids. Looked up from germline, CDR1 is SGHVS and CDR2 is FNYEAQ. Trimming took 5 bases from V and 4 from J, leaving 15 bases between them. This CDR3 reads CASSRYSGQGNTIYF. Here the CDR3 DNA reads TGTGCCAGCAGCAGGTACAGTGGGCAAGGAAACACCATATATTTT. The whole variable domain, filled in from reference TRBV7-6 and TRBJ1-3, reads GAGVSQSPRYKVTKRGQDVALRCDPISGHVSLYWYRQALGQGPEFLTYFNYEAQQDKSGLPNDRFSAERPEGSISTLTIQRTEQRDSAMYRCASSRYSGQGNTIYFGEGSWLTVV.